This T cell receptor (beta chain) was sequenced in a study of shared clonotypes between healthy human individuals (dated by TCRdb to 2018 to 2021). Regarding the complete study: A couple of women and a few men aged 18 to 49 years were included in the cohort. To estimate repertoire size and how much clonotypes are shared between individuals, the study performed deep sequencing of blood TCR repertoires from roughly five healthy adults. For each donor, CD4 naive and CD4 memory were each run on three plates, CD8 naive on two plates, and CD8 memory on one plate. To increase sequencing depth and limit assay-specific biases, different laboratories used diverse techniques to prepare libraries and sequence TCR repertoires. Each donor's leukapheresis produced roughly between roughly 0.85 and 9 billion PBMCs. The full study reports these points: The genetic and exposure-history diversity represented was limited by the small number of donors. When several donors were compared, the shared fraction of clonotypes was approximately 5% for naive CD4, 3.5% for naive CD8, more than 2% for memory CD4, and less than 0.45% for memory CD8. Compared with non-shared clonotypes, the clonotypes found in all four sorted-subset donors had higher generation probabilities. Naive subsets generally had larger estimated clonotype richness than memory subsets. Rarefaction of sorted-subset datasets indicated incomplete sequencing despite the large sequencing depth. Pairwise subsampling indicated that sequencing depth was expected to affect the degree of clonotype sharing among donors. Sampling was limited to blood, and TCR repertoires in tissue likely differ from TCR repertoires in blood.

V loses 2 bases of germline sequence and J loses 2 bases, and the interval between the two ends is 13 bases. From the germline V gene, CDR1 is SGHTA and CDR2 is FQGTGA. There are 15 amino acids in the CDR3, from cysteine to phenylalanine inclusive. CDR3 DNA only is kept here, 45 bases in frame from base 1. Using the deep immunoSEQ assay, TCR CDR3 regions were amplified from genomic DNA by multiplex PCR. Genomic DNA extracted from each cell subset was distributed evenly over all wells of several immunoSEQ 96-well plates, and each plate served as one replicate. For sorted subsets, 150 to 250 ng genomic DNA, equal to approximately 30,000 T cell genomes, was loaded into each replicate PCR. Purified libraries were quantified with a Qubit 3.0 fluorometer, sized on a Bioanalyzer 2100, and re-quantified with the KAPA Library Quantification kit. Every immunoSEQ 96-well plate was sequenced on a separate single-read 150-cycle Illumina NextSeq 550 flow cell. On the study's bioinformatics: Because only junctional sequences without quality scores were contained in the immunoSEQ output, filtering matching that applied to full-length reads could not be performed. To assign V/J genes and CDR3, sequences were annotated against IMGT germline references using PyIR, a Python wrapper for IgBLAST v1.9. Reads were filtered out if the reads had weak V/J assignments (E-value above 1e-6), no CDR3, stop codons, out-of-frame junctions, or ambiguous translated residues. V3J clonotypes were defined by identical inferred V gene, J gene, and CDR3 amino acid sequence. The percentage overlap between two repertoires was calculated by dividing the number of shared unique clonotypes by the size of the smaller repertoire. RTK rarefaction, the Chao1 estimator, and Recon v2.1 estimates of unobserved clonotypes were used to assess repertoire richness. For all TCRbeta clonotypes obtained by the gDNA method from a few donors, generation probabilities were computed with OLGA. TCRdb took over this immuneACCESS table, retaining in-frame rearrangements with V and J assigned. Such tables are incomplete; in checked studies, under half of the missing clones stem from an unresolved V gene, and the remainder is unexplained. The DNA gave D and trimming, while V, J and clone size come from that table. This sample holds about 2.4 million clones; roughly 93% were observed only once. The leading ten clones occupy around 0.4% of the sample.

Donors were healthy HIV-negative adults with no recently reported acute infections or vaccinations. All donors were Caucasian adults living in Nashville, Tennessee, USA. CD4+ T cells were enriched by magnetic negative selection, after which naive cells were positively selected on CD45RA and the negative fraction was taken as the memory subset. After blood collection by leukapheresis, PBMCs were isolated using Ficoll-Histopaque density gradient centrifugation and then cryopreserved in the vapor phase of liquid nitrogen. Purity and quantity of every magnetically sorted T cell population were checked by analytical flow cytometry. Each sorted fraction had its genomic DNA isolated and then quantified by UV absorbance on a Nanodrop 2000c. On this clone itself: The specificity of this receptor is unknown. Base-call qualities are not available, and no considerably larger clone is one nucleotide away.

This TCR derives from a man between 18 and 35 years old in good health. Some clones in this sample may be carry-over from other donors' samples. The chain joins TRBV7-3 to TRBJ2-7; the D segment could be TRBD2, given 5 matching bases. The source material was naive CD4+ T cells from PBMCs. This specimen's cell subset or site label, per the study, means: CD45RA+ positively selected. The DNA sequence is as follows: TGTGCCAGCAGCTTACAACCGGGAACCCCCTACGAGCAGTACTTC. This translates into CASSLQPGTPYEQYF.